These 27 T cell receptor beta chains came from one sample sequenced in a study of graft-versus-host responses after intestinal transplantation. Profiling relied on immunoSEQ multiplex PCR, and the TCRdb table lists in-frame clones only, not all of them. The sample yields around 9,400 clones, nearly 95% seen once. This material consisted of bone marrow, taken about 500 days after intestinal transplantation. Source of these receptors: a human patient who received an intestinal transplant, so some T cells may come from the graft donor.

J is TRBJ2-1 and V is TRBV30; maybe TRBD2 (6 bases). CDR3 length equals 17 residues. Trimming stripped 4 bases from V and 6 bases from J, with 25 bases between. CDR1 and CDR2 (germline): GTSNPN, SVGIG (reference sequence). The CDR3, as DNA: TGTGCCTGGACCCTTACCGAGGAACTAGCAGGGCGCAATGAGCAGTTCTTC. This translates into CAWTLTEELAGRNEQFF.

The chain is built from TRBV6-6 and TRBJ2-7; unclear D gene. Germline loops: CDR1 MNHNY, CDR2 SVGAGI (reference sequence). The CDR3 has 11 residues. V lost 9 bases, J lost 4 bases, and 10 bases lay in between. The CDR3 is CASRSGYEQYF. CDR3 nucleotide sequence: TGTGCCAGTCGCAGTGGTTACGAGCAGTACTTC.

The chain couples TRBV7-9 to TRBJ1-2; tentatively, D is TRBD1 (5 bases). The CDR3 runs 18 residues. Germline assignment: CDR1 SEHNR and CDR2 FQNEAQ (reference sequence). Trimming took 0 bases from V and 6 from J, leaving 23 bases between them. CDR3: CASSLAMDIREDGDGYTF. As DNA, the CDR3 is TGTGCCAGCAGCTTAGCTATGGACATCAGGGAGGATGGGGATGGCTACACCTTC.

The gene calls are TRBV5-1 and TRBJ2-1; unclear D gene. This CDR3 is built from 14 residues. Germline CDR1 is SGHRS and CDR2 is YFSETQ. V was pared by 5 bases and J by 7 bases, with 16 bases between. For the CDR3, the DNA is TGCGCCAGCAGTTGGCGCGCCGAGTTAAATGAGCAGTTCTTC. Translating it yields CASSWRAELNEQFF.

The chain combines TRBV27 with TRBJ2-3; perhaps TRBD2 as D (6 bases). The V end lost 6 bases, the J end lost 0 bases, and 10 bases lay between the germline ends. Per the germline V gene, CDR1 is MNHEY and CDR2 is SMNVEV (reference sequence). The CDR3 totals 14 residues. The CDR3 reads CASRRGLSTDTQYF. DNA of the CDR3: TGTGCCAGCAGGAGAGGACTAAGCACAGATACGCAGTATTTT.

V usage is TRBV4-2 and J usage is TRBJ2-7, with no clear D. Trimming stripped 5 bases from V and 6 bases from J, with 14 bases between. The CDR3 totals 13 residues. Germline CDR1 reads LGHNA; CDR2 reads YNFKEQ. The CDR3 DNA follows: TGTGCCAGCAGCTTGTTTGGCCCCTCCGAGCAGTACTTC. This sequence encodes CASSLFGPSEQYF.

The chain links TRBV20-1 to TRBJ2-1, with 7 positions matching TRBD1. The CDR3 is 11 amino acids. CDR1 DFQATT and CDR2 SNEGSKA come from the germline V gene (reference sequence). The ends lost 6 bases at V and 10 bases at J; junction bases unmatched: 6. CDR3 sequence reads: CSASDREEQFF. The CDR3 DNA reads as TGCAGTGCCTCCGACAGGGAAGAGCAGTTCTTC.

The chain links TRBV27 to TRBJ2-7; D is unresolved. Germline lookup yields CDR1 MNHEY and CDR2 SMNVEV (reference sequence). V was pared by 6 bases and J by 3 bases, with 12 bases between. This CDR3 has 13 residues. This CDR3 reads CASSRPPNYEQYF. As DNA, the CDR3 is TGTGCCAGCAGCAGACCACCCAACTACGAGCAGTACTTC.

This chain uses TRBV6-6 with TRBJ2-2; TRBD2 matches at 8 bases. The CDR3 runs 16 residues. V was pared by 4 bases and J by 4 bases, with 8 bases of the junction left unmatched. The germline V gene has CDR1 MNHNY and CDR2 SVGAGI (reference sequence). The CDR3 protein is CASSSPGGPGTGELFF. The CDR3 DNA follows: TGTGCCAGCAGTTCCCCGGGAGGGCCGGGCACCGGGGAGCTGTTTTTT.

This rearrangement joins TRBV28 to TRBJ2-1; 7 nucleotides align to TRBD1. Germline V gene data show CDR1 as MDHEN and CDR2 as SYDVKM. V lost 4 bases and J lost 2; bases outside the gene matches: 5. The CDR3 sequence is 15 residues long. CDR3 residues: CASSSETGAYNEQFF. The CDR3 coding sequence is TGTGCCAGCAGTTCGGAAACAGGGGCCTACAATGAGCAGTTCTTC.

This chain links TRBV15 with TRBJ2-2; 11 nucleotides align to TRBD2. Losses at the gene ends were 5 bases for V and 2 bases for J; bases not matched to a gene: 4. CDR1 and CDR2 from the germline V gene are LNHNV and YYDKDF (reference sequence). This CDR3 is 16 amino acids long. The CDR3 coding sequence is TGTGCCACCAGCGGCGGACTAGCGGGTAACACCGGGGAGCTGTTTTTT. The encoded protein is CATSGGLAGNTGELFF.

The chain is built from TRBV7-3 and TRBJ2-2, with a tentative D call TRBD2 (5 bases). The CDR3 is 15 amino acids. Germline V gene sequence: CDR1 SGHTA, CDR2 FQGTGA. V was shortened by 1 base and J by 1 base, with 7 bases between the two germline ends. The CDR3 region has the DNA TGTGCCAGCAGCTTAAGCGGAGGGAACACCGGGGAGCTGTTTTTT. Translation: CASSLSGGNTGELFF.

The rearrangement joins TRBV9 to TRBJ1-2; 9 bases line up with TRBD1. CDR3 length: 15 amino acids. With 0 bases clipped from V and 7 bases from J, the junction kept 7 bases outside the gene matches. The germline gives CDR1 SGDLS, CDR2 YYNGEE. The CDR3 is CASSVAALTGGGYTF. CDR3 sequence (DNA): TGTGCCAGCAGCGTAGCCGCTCTGACAGGGGGTGGCTACACCTTC.

The gene calls are TRBV28 and TRBJ1-2; D gene unclear. Germline loops: CDR1 MDHEN, CDR2 SYDVKM. The CDR3 contains 12 residues. Deletions cut 10 bases from V and 9 bases from J, with 18 bases between. Written as DNA, the CDR3 is TGTGCCACCGTATCCCTGGGATTAAGCTACACCTTC. Translated, it gives CATVSLGLSYTF.

CDR3 coding DNA: TGTGCCAGCAGCCCCGGGACTAGCGGAGATACGCAGTATTTT. Translating gives CASSPGTSGDTQYF. V usage is TRBV6-5 and J usage is TRBJ2-3; 11 bases agree with TRBD2. This CDR3 is 14 amino acids long. Germline CDR1 is MNHEY and CDR2 is SVGAGI. V lost 6 bases, J lost 5 bases, and 4 bases stayed unmatched.

The chain joins TRBV10-2 to TRBJ1-6; no firm D call. Germline V lookup: CDR1 WSHSY, CDR2 SAAADI. CDR3 length: 14 residues. The V end was cut by 10 bases, the J end by 5 bases, with 15 bases between. In DNA form, the CDR3 reads TGCGCCATCCAGCCAGACGGCGATAATTCACCCCTCCACTTT. Its protein product is CAIQPDGDNSPLHF.

V and J are TRBV19 and TRBJ2-1; 12 positions agree with TRBD1. The CDR3 spans 20 residues. Unmatched junction bases numbered 12, after V lost 3 bases and J lost 0 bases. The V gene's germline CDR1 is LNHDA and CDR2 SQIVND (reference sequence). The CDR3 DNA sequence: TGTGCCAGTAGTATTGGTGGGACAGGGGGCGACAAGAGCTCCTACAATGAGCAGTTCTTC. Its protein is CASSIGGTGGDKSSYNEQFF.

V is TRBV19 and J is TRBJ1-1, with TRBD1 identical over 10 bases. CDR1 is LNHDA, CDR2 SQIVND, per germline (reference sequence). The CDR3 contains 17 residues. The junction had 12 bases not matched to a gene; V was cut back by 7 bases and J by 1 base. Here the CDR3 reads CASTTARQGAQNTEAFF. The CDR3 coding sequence is TGTGCCAGTACTACGGCGAGACAGGGGGCGCAGAACACTGAAGCTTTCTTT.

The chain is built from TRBV18 and TRBJ1-2, with TRBD1 matching 7 bases. The CDR3 totals 16 residues. Germline V lookup: CDR1 KGHSH, CDR2 LQKENI. Unmatched junction bases numbered 13, after V lost 6 bases and J lost 3 bases. DNA of the CDR3: TGTGCCAGCTCCCGGGGAGGGGGCATGGTAGACTATGGCTACACCTTC. It yields the protein CASSRGGGMVDYGYTF.

In nucleotides, the CDR3 is TGTGCCAGCAGTTTAGGGGGGCGCGGGAATGAAAAACTGTTTTTT. Its protein is CASSLGGRGNEKLFF. This chain joins TRBV28 and TRBJ1-4; a weak D match, TRBD1 (6 bases). Germline values: CDR1 MDHEN, CDR2 SYDVKM. This CDR3 contains 15 residues. V was shortened by 2 bases and J by 5 bases, with 12 bases between the two germline ends.

This chain links TRBV5-1 with TRBJ1-2; D is undetermined. The CDR3 is made up of 14 amino acids. Germline V gene data show CDR1 as SGHRS and CDR2 as YFSETQ. Between the trimmed V and J ends, which lost 4 bases and 3 bases, there was a span of 13 bases. The CDR3 protein is CASSLRGWDYGYTF. The CDR3 coding sequence is TGCGCCAGCAGCCTCCGAGGGTGGGACTATGGCTACACCTTC.

CDR3 nucleotide sequence: TGTGCCAGCAGGGAGGTCGGCGGACAGCAGCCCCAGCATTTT. This translates into CASREVGGQQPQHF. The V and J genes are TRBV6-1 and TRBJ1-5; D may be TRBD1 (6 bases). Trimming shortened V by 6 bases and J by 7 bases, and 16 bases separated the two germline ends. The CDR3 has 14 amino acids. Germline lookup yields CDR1 MNHNS and CDR2 SASEGT.

V is TRBV5-1 and J is TRBJ1-2, with unresolved D. V shed 0 bases and J shed 9 bases, with 15 bases lying between them. This CDR3 region has 14 residues. The germline V gene has CDR1 SGHRS and CDR2 YFSETQ. As DNA, the CDR3 is TGCGCCAGCAGCTTGGTAGCGGGCTACGGGAGCTACACCTTC. It specifies CASSLVAGYGSYTF.

The CDR3 sequence: CASSYGRSYGYTF. CDR3 sequence (DNA): TGTGCCAGCAGCTATGGTCGTTCCTATGGCTACACCTTC. The rearrangement links TRBV11-2 to TRBJ1-2, with D uncertain. V lost 4 bases and J 4 bases, leaving 10 bases between the germline ends. The CDR3 runs to 13 residues. Germline V gene data show CDR1 as SGHAT and CDR2 as FQNNGV. Based on the CDR3 plus reference TRBV11-2 and TRBJ1-2, the full variable domain is EAGVAQSPRYKIIEKRQSVAFWCNPISGHATLYWYQQILGQGPKLLIQFQNNGVVDDSQLPKDRFSAERLKGVDSTLKIQPAKLEDSAVYLCASSYGRSYGYTFGSGTRLTVV.

This chain connects TRBV9 to TRBJ2-7; D possibly corresponds to TRBD2 (5 bases). V lost 0 bases, J lost 4 bases, and 17 bases lay in between. The CDR3 sequence is 16 residues long. Germline V lookup: CDR1 SGDLS, CDR2 YYNGEE. For the CDR3, the DNA is TGTGCCAGCAGCGTAGAGGGAGCGACGGGAATATACGAGCAGTACTTC. This encodes CASSVEGATGIYEQYF. Supplemented by reference TRBV9 and TRBJ2-7, the full variable domain reads DSGVTQTPKHLITATGQRVTLRCSPRSGDLSVYWYQQSLDQGLQFLIQYYNGEERAKGNILERFSAQQFPDLHSELNLSSLELGDSALYFCASSVEGATGIYEQYFGPGTRLTVT.

The chain carries TRBV19 and TRBJ2-3, with 10 bases matching TRBD2. V lost 7 bases to trimming and J lost 0 bases; unmatched junction nucleotides: 4. Germline lookup yields CDR1 LNHDA and CDR2 SQIVND (reference sequence). The CDR3 loop spans 15 amino acids. This CDR3 reads CASTPTSGSTDTQYF. The CDR3 nucleotides read TGTGCCAGTACCCCGACTAGCGGGAGCACAGATACGCAGTATTTT.

CDR3 sequence reads: CASSPVLETQYF. The DNA of the CDR3 is TGTGCCAGCTCACCGGTCTTAGAGACCCAGTACTTC. The rearrangement uses TRBV18 and TRBJ2-5; D gene ambiguous. The V gene's germline CDR1 is KGHSH and CDR2 LQKENI. This CDR3 has 12 residues. With 3 bases removed from V and 4 bases from J, the gap between germline ends came to 6 bases. Using reference TRBV18 and TRBJ2-5 for the parts outside the CDR3, the full variable domain is NAGVMQNPRHLVRRRGQEARLRCSPMKGHSHVYWYRQLPEEGLKFMVYLQKENIIDESGMPKERFSAEFPKEGPSILRIQQVVRGDSAAYFCASSPVLETQYFGPGTRLLVL.